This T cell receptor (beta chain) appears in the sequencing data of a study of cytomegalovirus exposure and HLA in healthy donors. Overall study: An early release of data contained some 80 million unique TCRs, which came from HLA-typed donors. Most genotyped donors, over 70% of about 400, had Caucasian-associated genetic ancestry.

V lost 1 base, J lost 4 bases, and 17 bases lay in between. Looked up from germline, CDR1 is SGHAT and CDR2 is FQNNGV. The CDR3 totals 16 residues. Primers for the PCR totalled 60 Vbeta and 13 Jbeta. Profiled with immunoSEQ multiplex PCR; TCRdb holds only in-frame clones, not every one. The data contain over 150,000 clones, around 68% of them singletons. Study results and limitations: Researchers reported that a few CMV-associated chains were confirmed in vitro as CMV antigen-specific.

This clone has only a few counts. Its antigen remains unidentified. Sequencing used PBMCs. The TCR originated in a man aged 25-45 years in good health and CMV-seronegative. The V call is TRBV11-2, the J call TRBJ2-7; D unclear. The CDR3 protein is CASSLVLAAHQYEQYF. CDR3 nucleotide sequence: TGTGCCAGCAGCTTAGTTCTCGCGGCACACCAATACGAGCAGTACTTC.